These 23 T cell receptor beta chains were sequenced from one sample in a study of blood T cells in healthy people across ages. For the second PCR, which ran for about 6 to 11 cycles, a sample-barcoded 5' primer and a J-beta primer mix were used. TCRdb independently ran MiXCR on the 5' RACE reads; one entry per CDR3 protein. This table has just under 900,000 distinct CDR3 sequences, under 35% appearing once. The sample consisted of blood. All receptors come from an elderly woman in good health.

This clonotype was detected a few times. V is TRBV20-1 and J is TRBJ2-1; tentatively, D is TRBD1 or TRBD2 (6 bases each). The V gene's germline CDR1 is DFQATT and CDR2 SNEGSKA (reference sequence). This CDR3 is built from 15 residues. Trimming shortened V by 0 bases and J by 7 bases, and 16 bases separated the two germline ends. The CDR3 DNA follows: TGCAGTGCTAGAGACCCGTCGCGGAGGGGGAATGAGCAGTTCTTC. It specifies CSARDPSRRGNEQFF.

This clonotype was counted ten times or more. V and J are TRBV7-9 and TRBJ1-2; D not resolved. The CDR3 loop spans 13 amino acids. Germline CDR1 and CDR2: SEHNR and FQNEAQ (reference sequence). V shed 0 bases and J shed 7 bases, with 9 bases lying between them. CDR3 residues: CASSLAGGSGYTF. The CDR3 nucleotides are TGTGCCAGCAGCTTAGCGGGTGGGAGTGGCTACACCTTC. Supplemented by reference TRBV7-9 and TRBJ1-2, the full variable domain reads DTGVSQNPRHKITKRGQNVTFRCDPISEHNRLYWYRQTLGQGPEFLTYFQNEAQLEKSRLLSDRFSAERPKGSFSTLEIQRTEQGDSAMYLCASSLAGGSGYTFGSGTRLTVV.

This clonotype was seen repeatedly, ten times or more. The chain employs TRBV10-2 and TRBJ2-5; D is unclear. The CDR3 is made up of 14 amino acids. The ends were cut back, 6 bases at V and 2 bases at J, with 13 bases in the middle. CDR1 WSHSY and CDR2 SAAADI come from the germline V gene. The CDR3 reads CASRAGRSQETQYF. CDR3 DNA sequence: TGCGCCAGCAGAGCCGGACGGTCACAAGAGACCCAGTACTTC.

The chain combines TRBV7-2 with TRBJ1-1; a weak D match, TRBD1 (5 bases). This CDR3 is built from 14 residues. Between the trimmed V and J ends, which lost 3 bases and 1 base, there was a span of 9 bases. CDR1 and CDR2 (germline): SGHTA, FQGNSA. The CDR3 sequence is CASSFQGTNTEAFF. CDR3 DNA sequence: TGTGCCAGCAGCTTTCAGGGAACGAACACTGAAGCTTTCTTT.

In its sample, this clonotype was seen a few times. V usage is TRBV25-1 and J usage is TRBJ1-5; a possible D gene is TRBD1 (6 bases). Deletions cut 4 bases from V and 13 bases from J, with 11 bases between. The germline gives CDR1 MGHDK, CDR2 SYGVNS. The CDR3 is 11 residues long. CDR3 DNA sequence: TGTGCCAGCAGTGGGGGGGCCTGGCAGCATTTT. Translation gives CASSGGAWQHF.

This clonotype was recorded at least ten times. The V call is TRBV9, the J call TRBJ1-4; D ambiguous. The V and J ends lost 4 bases and 1 base respectively, with 20 bases between them. In germline, CDR1 is SGDLS, CDR2 YYNGEE. The CDR3 has 18 residues. The CDR3 nucleotides are TGTGCCAGCAGCCCCCGGACGGGAAATAAGGGAACTAATGAAAAACTGTTTTTT. Translation gives CASSPRTGNKGTNEKLFF.

This clonotype was recorded many times. The chain uses TRBV15 and TRBJ2-1; TRBD1 is a possible D gene (5 bases). This CDR3 spans 13 amino acids. Trimming removed 5 bases at V and 10 bases at J, with 15 bases between. Germline CDR1 reads LNHNV; CDR2 reads YYDKDF (reference sequence). In DNA form, the CDR3 reads TGTGCCACCAGCGCCCAGACCCACAGGGAGCAGTTCTTC. Translating it yields CATSAQTHREQFF.

The chain recombines TRBV27 with TRBJ1-2, with D uncertain. Germline V gene sequence: CDR1 MNHEY, CDR2 SMNVEV (reference sequence). Trimming shortened V by 2 bases and J by 2 bases, and 6 bases separated the two germline ends. The CDR3 totals 13 residues. The CDR3 region is CASSLNGNYGYTF. The CDR3, as DNA: TGTGCCAGCAGTTTAAACGGAAACTATGGCTACACCTTC.

This clonotype was observed many times. The V gene is TRBV7-2, the J gene TRBJ2-5; 7 positions match TRBD1. After removal of 3 bases from V and 1 base from J, the junction contained 2 bases not matched to a gene. The CDR3 is 14 residues long. Germline CDR1 reads SGHTA; CDR2 reads FQGNSA. For the CDR3, the DNA is TGTGCCAGCAGCTTGGGACAGCCCCAAGAGACCCAGTACTTC. The encoded protein is CASSLGQPQETQYF.

About this clonotype: A clone one base away is much larger, so this may be a read error. The chain carries TRBV4-1 and TRBJ2-5, with D possibly being TRBD2 (5 bases). Germline V lookup: CDR1 MGHRA, CDR2 YSYEKL. The V end was cut by 4 bases, the J end by 0 bases, with 21 bases between. This CDR3 has 18 residues. CDR3 region: CASSRPVATQMYQETQYF. In DNA form, the CDR3 reads TGCGCCAGCAGCCGACCTGTAGCGACTCAGATGTACCAAGAGACCCAGTACTTC.

This clonotype was counted a single time. Given a much more abundant clone one base away, this may be a read error. The rearrangement links TRBV6-5 to TRBJ1-2; D not certain. Trimming took 0 bases from V and 8 from J, leaving 10 bases between them. CDR3 length: 13 residues. Germline V gives CDR1 MNHEY, CDR2 SVGAGI. As DNA, the CDR3 is TGTGCCAGCAGTTACTCGATCAGGATGGGCTACACCTTC. Translated: CASSYSIRMGYTF.

This clonotype was observed at least ten times. In DNA, the CDR3 is TGTGCCAGCAGCTGGGGGGAAGAGGGCGAGCAGTACTTC. Amino acid sequence: CASSWGEEGEQYF. This chain connects TRBV5-5 to TRBJ2-7; the D gene is possibly TRBD2 (6 bases). Trimming removed 3 bases from V and 6 bases from J, with 13 bases in between. Germline CDR1 is SGHKS and CDR2 is YYEKEE (reference sequence). The CDR3 covers 13 residues.

There are many counts of this clonotype. The CDR3 loop reads CSVVDGRGVSEQFF. CDR3 sequence (DNA): TGCAGCGTTGTAGATGGTAGGGGGGTCAGTGAGCAGTTCTTC. The chain recombines TRBV29-1 with TRBJ2-1; D is possibly TRBD1 or TRBD2 (6 bases each). Trimming took 4 bases from V and 9 from J, leaving 19 bases between them. CDR3 size: 14 residues. Germline lookup yields CDR1 SQVTM and CDR2 ANQGSEA.

This clonotype has only a few counts. This sequence joins TRBV2 and TRBJ2-5; D is ambiguous. V shed 2 bases and J shed 4 bases, with 11 bases lying between them. Germline V gene data show CDR1 as SNHLY and CDR2 as FYNNEI. This CDR3 has 14 amino acids. The CDR3 DNA follows: TGTGCCAGCAGTGAAAAAATATGGAGAGAGACCCAGTACTTC. Amino acids: CASSEKIWRETQYF.

Comments on this clonotype: A read error is possible here, since a much larger clone lies one base away. This sequence joins TRBV20-1 and TRBJ2-5; no clear D gene. Looked up from germline, CDR1 is DFQATT and CDR2 is SNEGSKA (reference sequence). There are 11 residues in the CDR3. DNA of the CDR3: TGCAGGGCTAACCGCCTAGAAGAGCAGTACTTC. Translated: CRANRLEEQYF.

V usage is TRBV6-1 and J usage is TRBJ2-7; 7 nucleotides agree with TRBD1. This CDR3 spans 14 amino acids. Trimming took 6 bases from V and 2 from J; bases not matched to a gene: 7. Germline loops: CDR1 MNHNS, CDR2 SASEGT. Here the CDR3 reads CASRERQGTYEQYF. The CDR3 region has the DNA TGTGCCAGCAGGGAACGACAGGGCACCTACGAGCAGTACTTC.

This clonotype was seen repeatedly, ten times or more. The chain is built from TRBV10-1 and TRBJ2-5; 7 bases fit TRBD1. Germline assignment: CDR1 WNHNN and CDR2 SYGVQD (reference sequence). The length of the CDR3 is 14 residues. With 2 bases clipped from V and 2 bases from J, the junction kept 2 bases outside the gene matches. This CDR3 reads CASSEDRVQETQYF. Here the CDR3 DNA reads TGCGCCAGCAGTGAGGACAGGGTTCAAGAGACCCAGTACTTC.

This clonotype has a handful of counts. A much larger clone differs from this one at a single base, so this may be a read error. The chain has TRBV5-1 and TRBJ2-6; tentatively, D is TRBD1 (6 bases). The CDR3 spans 18 residues. In germline, CDR1 is SGHRS, CDR2 YFSETQ. Here the CDR3 DNA reads TGCGCCGGCAGCCTAGGACAGACCTATTCCTCTGGGGCCAACGTCCTGACTTTC. This gives the protein CAGSLGQTYSSGANVLTF.

This chain uses TRBV28 with TRBJ2-3, with a possible D match to TRBD2 (7 bases). The germline V gene has CDR1 MDHEN and CDR2 SYDVKM. The CDR3 has 14 residues. Trimming pared 10 bases from V and 2 bases from J, leaving 16 bases between. The CDR3 here is CATGLAGATDTQYF. The CDR3 nucleotides are TGTGCCACTGGCCTTGCGGGGGCCACAGATACGCAGTATTTT.

Ten or more counts support this clonotype. The chain carries TRBV20-1 and TRBJ1-2, with D possibly being TRBD1 (6 bases). The length of the CDR3 is 13 residues. Trimming took 6 bases from V and 1 from J, leaving 12 bases between them. Germline lookup yields CDR1 DFQATT and CDR2 SNEGSKA (reference sequence). CDR3 residues: CSAQGHINYGYTF. CDR3 in DNA: TGCAGTGCCCAGGGACATATTAACTATGGCTACACCTTC.

Note on this clonotype: A read error may be the cause here, since a much bigger clone is one base away. The chain employs TRBV5-1 and TRBJ1-1; TRBD1 matches 8 bases. This CDR3 has 14 residues. CDR1 is SGHRS and CDR2 is YFSETQ in the germline V gene. The CDR3 nucleotides read TGCGTCAGCAGCTCGGGACAGGCAGAGACTGAAGCTTTCTTT. Its protein is CVSSSGQAETEAFF.

This clonotype turned up a few times. The chain carries TRBV5-1 and TRBJ1-4, with D unresolved. The CDR3 contains 14 residues. V gave up 4 bases and J gave up 4 bases, with 11 bases separating them. Per the germline V gene, CDR1 is SGHRS and CDR2 is YFSETQ. The CDR3 coding sequence is TGCGCCAGCAGCCTCCTCGGAAATAATGAAAAACTGTTTTTT. Translating gives CASSLLGNNEKLFF.

The J gene is TRBJ1-5, the V gene TRBV3-1; D is uncertain. V was shortened by 4 bases and J by 4 bases, with 14 bases between the two germline ends. CDR1 LGHDT and CDR2 YNNKEL come from the germline V gene (reference sequence). CDR3 length: 15 residues. The CDR3 sequence is CASSRSSTTNQPQHF. CDR3 nucleotides: TGTGCCAGCAGCCGATCAAGTACGACGAATCAGCCCCAGCATTTT.